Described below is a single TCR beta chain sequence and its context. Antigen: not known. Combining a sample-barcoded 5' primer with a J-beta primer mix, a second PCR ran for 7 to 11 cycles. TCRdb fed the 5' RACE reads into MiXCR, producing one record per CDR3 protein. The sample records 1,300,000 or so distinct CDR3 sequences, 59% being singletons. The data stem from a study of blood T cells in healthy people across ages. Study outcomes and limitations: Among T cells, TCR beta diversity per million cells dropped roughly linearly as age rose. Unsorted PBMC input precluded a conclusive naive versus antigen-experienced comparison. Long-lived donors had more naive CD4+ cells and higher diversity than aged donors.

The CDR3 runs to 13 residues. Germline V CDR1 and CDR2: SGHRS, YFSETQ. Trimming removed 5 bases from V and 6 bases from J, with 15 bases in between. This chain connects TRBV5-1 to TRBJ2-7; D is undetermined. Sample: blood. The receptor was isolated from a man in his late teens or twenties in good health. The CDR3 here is CASSRPLICEQYF. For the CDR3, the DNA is TGCGCCAGCAGTAGGCCTCTAATATGCGAGCAGTACTTC.